These T cell receptor beta chains were read from a single sample in a study of blood T cells in healthy people across ages. TCRdb called the 5' RACE reads again in MiXCR, with one record for every CDR3 protein. Of about 1.5 million distinct CDR3 sequences in the sample, around 39% were seen once. The sequenced material came from blood. These TCRs come from a young woman in good health. CDR3s include the opening cysteine and the closing phenylalanine or tryptophan. A D gene is named only where the DNA matches it firmly. The size of a clone is reported for some rows only, either as once, few or many, or as a class for expanded clones.

j_call: TRBJ2-3; clone_size: .; d_call: .; v_call: TRBV10-3; cdr3_nt: TGTGCCATCAGTGGACGGGAAGATACGCAGTATTTT; cdr3_aa: CAISGREDTQYF
j_call: TRBJ2-3; clone_size: .; d_call: TRBD2; v_call: TRBV6-5; cdr3_nt: TGTGCCAGCAGTTACAGGACTAGCGGGAGTGTGGCGCAGTATTTT; cdr3_aa: CASSYRTSGSVAQYF
j_call: TRBJ2-7; clone_size: few; d_call: .; v_call: TRBV6-2/TRBV6-3; cdr3_nt: TGTGCCAGCAGGGGTCGAGGGTCAAGCTCCTACGAGCAGTACTTC; cdr3_aa: CASRGRGSSSYEQYF
j_call: TRBJ2-1; clone_size: .; d_call: .; v_call: TRBV29-1; cdr3_nt: TGCAGCGTTTTGAGCCAGACTTCAGAGACCCAGTTCTTC; cdr3_aa: CSVLSQTSETQFF
j_call: TRBJ2-7; clone_size: .; d_call: TRBD2; v_call: TRBV4-2; cdr3_nt: TGTGCCAGCAGGCCTAGCGGGAGGGCTTACGAGCAGTACTTC; cdr3_aa: CASRPSGRAYEQYF
j_call: TRBJ1-6; clone_size: .; d_call: .; v_call: TRBV20-1; cdr3_nt: TGCAGTGCTAGAGAAGGGACCGCAAATTCACCCCTCCACTTT; cdr3_aa: CSAREGTANSPLHF
j_call: TRBJ1-4; clone_size: .; d_call: .; v_call: TRBV14; cdr3_nt: TGTGCCAGCAGCCAGAGACCGGTATCAACTAATGGAAAACTGTTTTTT; cdr3_aa: CASSQRPVSTNGKLFF
j_call: TRBJ2-2; clone_size: .; d_call: .; v_call: TRBV7-2; cdr3_nt: TGTGCCAGCAGTTTAAGGACTTCGAACACCGGGGAGCTGTTTTTT; cdr3_aa: CASSLRTSNTGELFF
j_call: TRBJ2-1; clone_size: .; d_call: TRBD2; v_call: TRBV4-1; cdr3_nt: TGCGCCAGCAGCCTAGGACTAGCGGGAGTTCTGGGCGATGAGCAGTTCTTC; cdr3_aa: CASSLGLAGVLGDEQFF
j_call: TRBJ2-7; clone_size: .; d_call: .; v_call: TRBV6-5; cdr3_nt: TGTGCCAGCAGTTACTCGCGGCAGGGCTACGAGCAGTACTTC; cdr3_aa: CASSYSRQGYEQYF
j_call: TRBJ2-3; clone_size: .; d_call: .; v_call: TRBV30; cdr3_nt: TGTGCCTGGACTAGCGCAGATACGCAGTATTTT; cdr3_aa: CAWTSADTQYF
j_call: TRBJ2-5; clone_size: .; d_call: .; v_call: TRBV20-1; cdr3_nt: TGCAGTGCTCCAGCGGGTCCTACCTACAATGAGCAGTACTTC; cdr3_aa: CSAPAGPTYNEQYF
j_call: TRBJ2-7; clone_size: .; d_call: .; v_call: TRBV7-2; cdr3_nt: TGTGCCAGCAGCTTGCTGGACAGTCTTAACAATGAGCAGTACTTC; cdr3_aa: CASSLLDSLNNEQYF
j_call: TRBJ1-3; clone_size: .; d_call: TRBD1; v_call: TRBV2; cdr3_nt: TGTGCCATCCAGGGCAGGGGGGACACCATATATTTT; cdr3_aa: CAIQGRGDTIYF
j_call: TRBJ2-7; clone_size: many; d_call: .; v_call: TRBV12-3/TRBV12-4; cdr3_nt: TGTGCCAGCAGTTCCACCGGGTCCTACGAGCAGTACTTC; cdr3_aa: CASSSTGSYEQYF
j_call: TRBJ2-5; clone_size: many; d_call: TRBD1; v_call: TRBV11-1; cdr3_nt: TGTGCCAGCAGCTTATCCAGGGGGTTCCAAGAGACCCAGTACTTC; cdr3_aa: CASSLSRGFQETQYF
j_call: TRBJ2-5; clone_size: .; d_call: .; v_call: TRBV20-1; cdr3_nt: TGCAGTGCTAATATCCTCGACTACCAAGAGACCCAGTACTTC; cdr3_aa: CSANILDYQETQYF
j_call: TRBJ1-2; clone_size: once; d_call: .; v_call: TRBV12-5; cdr3_nt: TGTGCTAGTGGTTCTGGCCTCCGGGCCAACGAGGGCTACACCTTC; cdr3_aa: CASGSGLRANEGYTF
j_call: TRBJ1-6; clone_size: .; d_call: .; v_call: TRBV20-1; cdr3_nt: TGCAGTGCTAGAGATCAGGAGAGGGCGGCCCTCCACTTT; cdr3_aa: CSARDQERAALHF
j_call: TRBJ2-4; clone_size: .; d_call: .; v_call: TRBV12-3/TRBV12-4; cdr3_nt: TGTGCCAGCAGTCACGGGACGATAGAAAACATTCAGTACTTC; cdr3_aa: CASSHGTIENIQYF
j_call: TRBJ2-7; clone_size: .; d_call: TRBD2; v_call: TRBV7-8; cdr3_nt: TGTACCAGCAGCTCCCGGGGGGTCTCCTACGAGCAGTACTTC; cdr3_aa: CTSSSRGVSYEQYF
j_call: TRBJ2-3; clone_size: .; d_call: TRBD2; v_call: TRBV10-3; cdr3_nt: TGTGCCATCAGTGATTCAGACGGGAGGATGGATACGCAGTATTTT; cdr3_aa: CAISDSDGRMDTQYF
j_call: TRBJ2-1; clone_size: .; d_call: TRBD2; v_call: TRBV2; cdr3_nt: TGTGCCAGCAAACAGGAGCCGGGACTAGTTGCTTACTCCTACAATGAGCAGTTCTTC; cdr3_aa: CASKQEPGLVAYSYNEQFF
j_call: TRBJ2-2; clone_size: .; d_call: TRBD2; v_call: TRBV9; cdr3_nt: TGTGCCAGCAGCGTATCGGGAGGATTGACCGGGGAGCTGTTTTTT; cdr3_aa: CASSVSGGLTGELFF
j_call: TRBJ1-2; clone_size: .; d_call: .; v_call: TRBV6-5; cdr3_nt: TGTGCCAGCAGTACTGGGGGCCGGAATGGCTACACCTTC; cdr3_aa: CASSTGGRNGYTF
j_call: TRBJ2-7; clone_size: .; d_call: TRBD2; v_call: TRBV15; cdr3_nt: TGTGCCACCAGCAGCGGGCGGGAGCTCGAGCAGTACTTC; cdr3_aa: CATSSGRELEQYF
j_call: TRBJ1-2; clone_size: .; d_call: .; v_call: TRBV7-9; cdr3_nt: TGTGCCAGCAGCGATCGGGCCAGGGGTACCTATGGCTACACCTTC; cdr3_aa: CASSDRARGTYGYTF
j_call: TRBJ1-1; clone_size: .; d_call: TRBD1; v_call: TRBV7-2; cdr3_nt: TGTGCCAGCATCCTACAGGGGGTGAACACTGAAGCTTTCTTT; cdr3_aa: CASILQGVNTEAFF
j_call: TRBJ1-6; clone_size: .; d_call: .; v_call: TRBV7-9; cdr3_nt: TGTGCCAGCAGCTTAGCACAGGGTGCCGGGAATTCACCCCTCCACTTT; cdr3_aa: CASSLAQGAGNSPLHF
j_call: TRBJ2-1; clone_size: .; d_call: .; v_call: TRBV20-1; cdr3_nt: TGCAGTGCTGGGGGACTCGCAGGCTCCTACAATGAGCAGTTCTTC; cdr3_aa: CSAGGLAGSYNEQFF
j_call: TRBJ1-5; clone_size: .; d_call: .; v_call: TRBV15; cdr3_nt: TGTGCCACCAGCAGAGATGGGGCGGGGACTCAGCCCCAGCATTTT; cdr3_aa: CATSRDGAGTQPQHF
j_call: TRBJ2-7; clone_size: .; d_call: .; v_call: TRBV27; cdr3_nt: TGTGCCAGCAGTTTTTCTCCGGAGAACGAGCAGTACTTC; cdr3_aa: CASSFSPENEQYF
j_call: TRBJ2-1; clone_size: few; d_call: TRBD2; v_call: TRBV20-1; cdr3_nt: TGCAGTGCTCCCCAGAGCGGGAGACCCTACAATGAGCAGTTCTTC; cdr3_aa: CSAPQSGRPYNEQFF
j_call: TRBJ2-5; clone_size: .; d_call: TRBD2; v_call: TRBV20-1; cdr3_nt: TGCAGTGCTAGTTTGATGGTGGAGGCGGGAGGCCCCCTGGACAATGAGCAGTACTTC; cdr3_aa: CSASLMVEAGGPLDNEQYF
j_call: TRBJ2-5; clone_size: .; d_call: .; v_call: TRBV6-1; cdr3_nt: TGTGCCAGCAGAGAACCCATAGGGATGGGAGAGACCCAGTACTTC; cdr3_aa: CASREPIGMGETQYF